One sample yielded the 21 T cell receptor beta chains listed below, sequenced in a study of cytomegalovirus exposure and HLA in healthy donors. 13 Jbeta primers and 60 Vbeta primers were used for the PCR. TCRdb keeps only in-frame clones here, not all; method: immunoSEQ multiplex PCR. The sample carries 200,000 or so clones, about 90% recorded once. The sequencing input was PBMCs. All receptors come from a girl under three years old in good health and CMV-seronegative.

This clone appeared a single time. The V gene is TRBV4-1, the J gene TRBJ1-1, with D uncertain. CDR3 length equals 16 residues. The V gene lost 1 base and the J gene lost 4 bases, with 16 bases spanning the gap. The germline V gene encodes CDR1 MGHRA and CDR2 YSYEKL. The CDR3 bases are TGCGCCAGCAGCCAAGGAATCCGGGGATGGGCCACTGAAGCTTTCTTT. This gives the protein CASSQGIRGWATEAFF.

V is TRBV11-2 and J is TRBJ1-3, with D perhaps matching TRBD1 (6 bases). Germline-derived CDR1 and CDR2 are SGHAT and FQNNGV. The CDR3 has 15 residues. V was clipped by 0 bases and J by 4 bases, with 10 bases between them. The CDR3 protein is CASSLEGARGNTIYF. The DNA of the CDR3 is TGTGCCAGCAGCTTAGAGGGGGCGCGGGGAAACACCATATATTTT.

This clone was detected only once. The rearrangement uses TRBV10-3 and TRBJ1-1; TRBD1 matches at 9 bases. This CDR3 has 15 residues. The V segment lost 0 bases and the J segment 3 bases; nucleotides outside the gene matches: 2. Germline-derived CDR1 and CDR2 are ENHRY and SYGVKD. The CDR3 region is CAISESGQGYTEAFF. CDR3 sequence (DNA): TGTGCCATCAGTGAGTCTGGACAGGGGTACACTGAAGCTTTCTTT.

CDR3 nucleotide sequence: TGTGCCAGCAGCCCCGGGCTAGCGGGAGGAATATCACAGGATACGCAGTATTTT. This encodes CASSPGLAGGISQDTQYF. This sequence joins TRBV13 and TRBJ2-3, with 11 bases lining up with TRBD2. J lost 6 bases, V lost 5 bases, and 16 bases had no gene match. Germline lookup yields CDR1 PRHDT and CDR2 FYEKMQ (reference sequence). The CDR3 totals 18 residues.

This sequence joins TRBV18 and TRBJ2-1, with 8 bases fitting TRBD1. J was trimmed by 3 bases and V by 0 bases; bases with no gene match: 1. The V gene's germline CDR1 is KGHSH and CDR2 LQKENI. This CDR3 region has 15 residues. The DNA for the CDR3 is TGTGCCAGCTCACCACCCACAGGGGGCTACAATGAGCAGTTCTTC. Amino acid sequence: CASSPPTGGYNEQFF.

V is TRBV6-5 and J is TRBJ2-7, with TRBD2 matching 7 bases. V dropped 7 bases and J dropped 7; count of bases not matched to a gene: 13. The CDR3 covers 14 residues. Per the germline V gene, CDR1 is MNHEY and CDR2 is SVGAGI. The CDR3 loop reads CASTYRSGGLEQYF. CDR3 coding DNA: TGTGCCAGCACCTACCGGTCGGGGGGTCTGGAGCAGTACTTC.

For the CDR3, the DNA is TGCGCCAGCAGTGAGTTCAGACTCACAGATACGCAGTATTTT. Its protein is CASSEFRLTDTQYF. The J gene is TRBJ2-3, the V gene TRBV10-1, with D unresolved. The ends were cut back, 1 base at V and 2 bases at J, with 7 bases in the middle. Germline CDR1 and CDR2: WNHNN and SYGVQD (reference sequence). The CDR3 is 14 residues long.

The chain couples TRBV5-6 to TRBJ2-5; 11 bases match TRBD2. The tail of the sequence fits TRBJ2-7 better, so the J call may be wrong. The CDR3 is made up of 16 amino acids. Germline loops: CDR1 SGHDT, CDR2 YYEEEE. The CDR3 region has the DNA TGTGCCAGCAGCCGGAGCACAGGACTAGCGGGCGACGAGCAGTACTTC. Translation: CASSRSTGLAGDEQYF.

J is TRBJ2-7 and V is TRBV28, with TRBD1 matching 11 bases. CDR1 MDHEN and CDR2 SYDVKM come from the germline V gene. Unmatched junction bases numbered 3, after V lost 5 bases and J lost 6 bases. CDR3 length: 13 residues. In DNA form, the CDR3 reads TGTGCCAGCAGTCGGGACAGGGGGACCGAGCAGTACTTC. Translated: CASSRDRGTEQYF.

This clone was detected once. V is TRBV7-8 and J is TRBJ2-5; perhaps TRBD2 as D (6 bases). The DNA end favors TRBJ2-7, so the J call may be wrong. Germline V gives CDR1 SGHVS, CDR2 FQNEAQ. CDR3 length: 19 residues. The CDR3: CASSSPMWGGVGVGYEQYF. Here the CDR3 DNA reads TGTGCCAGCAGCTCCCCAATGTGGGGCGGGGTGGGGGTTGGGTACGAGCAGTACTTC.

This chain links TRBV19 with TRBJ2-3; 12 bases align to TRBD2. The CDR3 length is 14 residues. J was trimmed by 4 bases and V by 10 bases; bases with no gene match: 6. Germline V gene data show CDR1 as LNHDA and CDR2 as SQIVND (reference sequence). The CDR3 nucleotides read TGTGCCACCAAACTAGCGGGGGGCTCAGATACGCAGTATTTT. The encoded protein is CATKLAGGSDTQYF.

The chain recombines TRBV5-1 with TRBJ1-1, with 7 bases lining up with TRBD1. This CDR3 has 15 amino acids. The V and J ends lost 2 bases and 11 bases, in that order; junction bases with no gene match: 15. Germline V lookup: CDR1 SGHRS, CDR2 YFSETQ. CDR3 loop: CASSFDGSLDRDAFF. The CDR3 DNA follows: TGCGCCAGCAGCTTCGATGGGAGCTTAGACAGGGATGCTTTCTTT.

In DNA, the CDR3 is TGCGCCAGCAGCTTGGCCGTCAGGGGATACCAAGAGACCCAGTACTTC. Its translation: CASSLAVRGYQETQYF. The chain joins TRBV5-1 to TRBJ2-5; maybe TRBD1 (6 bases). Germline V gene lookup returns CDR1 SGHRS and CDR2 YFSETQ. This CDR3 is built from 16 residues. V lost 0 bases and J lost 0, with 12 bases in between.

This clone was detected only once. The gene calls are TRBV6-5 and TRBJ2-1; 7 nucleotides match TRBD1. CDR1 and CDR2 (germline): MNHEY, SVGAGI. V lost 5 bases, J lost 13 bases, and 8 bases stayed unmatched. The CDR3 runs to 12 residues. CDR3 nucleotides: TGTGCCAGCAGTCTAGACAGGGTAGGCCAGTTCTTC. Protein: CASSLDRVGQFF.

To note about this clone: One end of the junction fails to match germline, which may point to a read error. J is TRBJ2-7 and V is TRBV7-9; TRBD2 is a possible D gene (6 bases). Germline CDR1 and CDR2: SEHNR and FQNEAQ (reference sequence). The CDR3 runs 15 residues. The CDR3 sequence is CSSSLVAGPSYEQYF. CDR3 bases: TGTTCCAGCAGCTTAGTTGCGGGACCTTCCTACGAGCAGTACTTC.

This chain uses TRBV9 with TRBJ2-3; 9 bases are shared with TRBD1. This CDR3 spans 15 amino acids. Germline trimming cut 2 bases from V and 3 bases from J; bases unmatched to any gene: 4. Germline CDR1 reads SGDLS; CDR2 reads YYNGEE. The CDR3: CASSVIQGATDTQYF. The CDR3, as DNA: TGTGCCAGCAGCGTGATACAGGGGGCAACAGATACGCAGTATTTT.

This rearrangement joins TRBV6-1 to TRBJ1-3; no reliable D call. Germline CDR1 and CDR2: MNHNS and SASEGT. CDR3 size: 15 residues. Trimming removed 4 bases from V and 5 bases from J, with 15 bases in between. Here the CDR3 DNA reads TGTGCCAGCAGTGTAGGGAGCAGCGTTAGAAACACCATATATTTT. Encoded protein: CASSVGSSVRNTIYF.

This clone is a singleton in its sample. The chain recombines TRBV15 with TRBJ2-2; TRBD1 aligns across 10 bases. Germline CDR1 and CDR2: LNHNV and YYDKDF (reference sequence). This CDR3 is built from 16 residues. J lost 4 bases, V lost 4 bases, and 6 bases had no gene match. In nucleotides, the CDR3 is TGTGCCACCAGCATCCGACAGGGGGCGCTCACCGGGGAGCTGTTTTTT. It is translated as CATSIRQGALTGELFF.

With respect to this clone: Because it lacks the conserved phenylalanine or tryptophan at the end, this CDR3 is likely a read error. This chain uses TRBV27 with TRBJ1-1, with D possibly matching TRBD1 (5 bases). Per germline, CDR1 MNHEY and CDR2 SMNVEV (reference sequence). Trimming pared 6 bases from V and 5 bases from J, leaving 16 bases between. This CDR3 spans 14 amino acids. The CDR3 sequence is CASRIWGDRTEAFS. The CDR3 DNA reads as TGTGCCAGCAGGATATGGGGGGATCGAACTGAAGCTTTCTCT.

This clone was recorded a few times. The rearrangement joins TRBV4-3 to TRBJ2-7; 7 nucleotides agree with TRBD2. The CDR3 is 16 residues long. With 1 base clipped from V and 3 bases from J, the junction kept 9 bases outside the gene matches. In germline, CDR1 is LGHNA, CDR2 YSLEER. In DNA, the CDR3 is TGCGCCAGCAGCCAAGTCGGTCCAGGCGGGAGCTACGAGCAGTACTTC. Translated: CASSQVGPGGSYEQYF.

V gene TRBV5-1 combines with J gene TRBJ2-5; 14 bases align to TRBD2. This CDR3 region has 16 residues. The germline gives CDR1 SGHRS, CDR2 YFSETQ. After removal of 3 bases from V and 5 bases from J, the junction contained 6 bases not matched to a gene. In DNA, the CDR3 is TGCGCCAGCAGCTGGGGACTAGCGGGAGTTGGGGAGACCCAGTACTTC. Translated, it gives CASSWGLAGVGETQYF.